A selection of T cell receptor beta chains follows, all from one sample in a study of blood T cell repertoires in COVID-19. Clones were sequenced by immunoSEQ multiplex PCR, and TCRdb holds only the in-frame ones, with some missing. The sample includes about 290,000 clones, 70% to 90% of them seen just once. Sequencing used peripheral blood. Every receptor here comes from a woman between 45 and 60 years old with active or convalescent COVID-19. CDR3s include the opening cysteine and the closing phenylalanine or tryptophan.

J | V | CDR3
TRBJ1-1 | TRBV19 | CASSAREGTEAFF
TRBJ2-1 | TRBV6-2/TRBV6-3 | CASSRLAEYNEQFF
TRBJ2-1 | TRBV6-6 | CASSQRFGQGDEQFF
TRBJ2-2 | TRBV2 | CASSEERENTGELFF
TRBJ1-4 | TRBV23-1 | CASSQSAGLGEKLFF
TRBJ2-7 | TRBV6-5 | CASRPGQGTPGKQYF
TRBJ2-1 | TRBV6-1 | CASSDRGPYEQFF
TRBJ1-1 | TRBV9 | CASSVRSVMNTEAFF
TRBJ2-5 | TRBV18 | CASSPPGQAGETQYF
TRBJ2-1 | TRBV11-2 | CASSFLSGSTYNEQFF
TRBJ1-1 | TRBV10-3 | CAISSGDTEAFF
TRBJ2-3 | TRBV2 | CASTQLGTDTQYF
TRBJ2-1 | TRBV9 | CASSVTLAGNEQFF
TRBJ2-1 | TRBV6-4 | CASSDSEEVGEQFF
TRBJ1-2 | TRBV29-1 | CSVLGRGQGYGYTF
TRBJ2-7 | TRBV11-2 | CASRGTGRYEQYF
TRBJ2-1 | TRBV10-3 | CAISPGTSSGSLYEQFF
TRBJ2-1 | TRBV3-1/TRBV3-2 | CASSLRTSGGMGQFF
TRBJ1-5 | TRBV15 | CATGAGPRAQHF
TRBJ2-5 | TRBV10-3 | CAIRGDRGSQETQYF
TRBJ2-7 | TRBV2 | CASSDRDSDEQYF
TRBJ1-6 | TRBV30 | CAWSRDHSSRSPLHF
TRBJ2-7 | TRBV28 | CASSLATYEQYF
TRBJ2-1 | TRBV19 | CASRHTSGSSYNEQFF
TRBJ2-1 | TRBV7-2 | CASSLTGGNEQFF
TRBJ1-2 | TRBV19 | CASSIDATGSNYGYTF
TRBJ1-5 | TRBV4-1 | CASSHADRVSQPQHF
TRBJ1-1 | TRBV7-6 | CASSFGPGEGTEAFF
TRBJ2-1 | TRBV25-1 | CASKGDSLIEQFF
TRBJ2-2 | TRBV15 | CATSRNSRVTGELFF
TRBJ1-2 | TRBV28 | CASSLTGGAYGYTF
TRBJ2-1 | TRBV9 | CASSVVGSGGYNEQFF
TRBJ2-1 | TRBV20-1 | CSASRSYNEQFF
TRBJ1-1 | TRBV28 | CASSPPRQGASAFF
TRBJ1-2 | TRBV25-1 | CASSDNRGRGYGYTF
TRBJ2-1 | TRBV5-3 | CARRSPTGLGEQFF
TRBJ2-5 | TRBV5-1 | CASSLAGGWAEETQYF
TRBJ2-5 | TRBV4-2 | CASSQDRGAGGRETQYF
TRBJ1-2 | TRBV6-6 | CASSQPGQGAGYTF
TRBJ2-7 | TRBV6-1 | CASSASALRSFYEQYF
TRBJ2-2 | TRBV5-1 | CASSLDRADTGELFF
TRBJ2-2 | TRBV11-2 | CASRRGVGQGATGELFF
TRBJ2-1 | TRBV18 | CASSPLGQFNEQFF